Listed here are 13 T cell receptor beta chains from one sample, sequenced in a study of T cell responses to AZD1222 COVID-19 vaccine. Assay used: immunoSEQ multiplex PCR; TCRdb lists only in-frame clones, some missing. The sample carries roughly 150,000 clones, around nine tenths recorded once. This material consisted of peripheral blood, taken on day 0 of AZD1222 vaccination. The source of these receptors is an adult in good health.

The gene calls are TRBV10-3 and TRBJ2-1; 12 bases agree with TRBD2. Germline V CDR1 and CDR2: ENHRY, SYGVKD. This CDR3 region has 14 residues. V lost 10 bases, J lost 6 bases, and 7 bases stayed unmatched. The CDR3 sequence: CATRLAGEFNEQFF. DNA for the CDR3: TGTGCCACCAGACTAGCGGGGGAGTTCAATGAGCAGTTCTTC.

The rearrangement links TRBV5-1 to TRBJ2-1; D uncertain. Germline values: CDR1 SGHRS, CDR2 YFSETQ. V was pared by 4 bases and J by 7 bases, with 6 bases between. This CDR3 contains 11 residues. CDR3 amino acids: CASSSGNEQFF. In nucleotides, the CDR3 is TGCGCCAGCAGCAGTGGGAATGAGCAGTTCTTC.

The rearrangement joins TRBV25-1 to TRBJ2-5; D remains ambiguous. V was shortened by 3 bases and J by 1 base, with 3 bases between the two germline ends. CDR1 and CDR2 (germline): MGHDK, SYGVNS. The CDR3 has 12 residues. CDR3 protein: CASSDLQETQYF. CDR3 bases: TGTGCCAGCAGTGACCTCCAAGAGACCCAGTACTTC.

J is TRBJ2-1 and V is TRBV20-1, with 16 bases identical to TRBD2. This CDR3 is built from 17 residues. CDR1 DFQATT and CDR2 SNEGSKA come from the germline V gene (reference sequence). With 3 bases clipped from V and 4 bases from J, the junction kept 6 bases outside the gene matches. DNA of the CDR3: TGCAGTGCTAGTGGGACTAGCGGGAGGGCGGGGTACAATGAGCAGTTCTTC. Residues: CSASGTSGRAGYNEQFF.

V usage is TRBV3-1 (or the pseudogene TRBV3-2) and J usage is TRBJ1-2; D not certain. The V end was cut by 5 bases, the J end by 8 bases, with 12 bases between. The CDR3 runs to 12 residues. Germline V gives CDR1 LGHDT, CDR2 YNNKEL (reference sequence). CDR3: CASSYAGGGYTF. CDR3 coding DNA: TGTGCCAGCAGCTATGCAGGAGGCGGCTACACCTTC.

V usage is TRBV30 and J usage is TRBJ1-5; D is perhaps TRBD1 (5 bases). The CDR3 length is 13 residues. The ends were cut back, 2 bases at V and 7 bases at J, with 12 bases in the middle. Germline CDR1 is GTSNPN and CDR2 is SVGIG (reference sequence). This CDR3 is CAWSRMGQQPQHF. CDR3 coding DNA: TGTGCCTGGAGTAGGATGGGGCAGCAGCCCCAGCATTTT.

This chain joins TRBV28 and TRBJ1-1; 8 nucleotides agree with TRBD1. V lost 5 bases, J lost 1 base, and 6 bases stayed unmatched. Germline CDR1 reads MDHEN; CDR2 reads SYDVKM. The CDR3 sequence is 15 residues long. CDR3 region: CASSPLDRENTEAFF. The CDR3 DNA follows: TGTGCCAGCAGTCCCTTGGACAGGGAGAACACTGAAGCTTTCTTT.

The chain is built from TRBV6-1 and TRBJ2-7; 10 nucleotides agree with TRBD2. CDR3 length: 15 residues. J was trimmed by 7 bases and V by 0 bases; bases with no gene match: 6. Germline V gives CDR1 MNHNS, CDR2 SASEGT. DNA of the CDR3: TGTGCCAGCAGTGAAGCGCAGGGACTAGCGAAAGAGCAGTACTTC. Translated, it gives CASSEAQGLAKEQYF.

The V and J genes are TRBV28 and TRBJ1-1; TRBD1 might be the D (5 bases). CDR1 is MDHEN and CDR2 is SYDVKM in the germline V gene. The length of the CDR3 is 12 residues. Trimming removed 2 bases from V and 6 bases from J, with 7 bases in between. CDR3 nucleotides: TGTGCCAGCAGTTTACAGGGTCCTGAAGCTTTCTTT. Translating gives CASSLQGPEAFF. Looking up the rest from reference TRBV28 and TRBJ1-1 gives the full variable domain: DVKVTQSSRYLVKRTGEKVFLECVQDMDHENMFWYRQDPGLGLRLIYFSYDVKMKEKGDIPEGYSVSREKKERFSLILESASTNQTSMYLCASSLQGPEAFFGQGTRLTVV.

J is TRBJ2-5 and V is TRBV3-1 (or the pseudogene TRBV3-2); no firm D call. V shed 0 bases and J shed 7 bases, with 15 bases lying between them. The CDR3 is 15 residues long. CDR1 is LGHDT and CDR2 is YNNKEL in the germline V gene (reference sequence). The CDR3 DNA follows: TGTGCCAGCAGCCAAGATCCGCCTAGTCGTGGGACCCAGTACTTC. This sequence encodes CASSQDPPSRGTQYF.

This rearrangement joins TRBV5-1 to TRBJ2-3, with TRBD1 matching 7 bases. Germline lookup yields CDR1 SGHRS and CDR2 YFSETQ. The CDR3 runs 14 residues. Losses at the gene ends were 4 bases for V and 3 bases for J; bases not matched to a gene: 5. Here the CDR3 DNA reads TGCGCCAGCAGCCCCGGACAGGCAACAGATACGCAGTATTTT. It translates to CASSPGQATDTQYF. Supplemented by reference TRBV5-1 and TRBJ2-3, the full variable domain reads KAGVTQTPRYLIKTRGQQVTLSCSPISGHRSVSWYQQTPGQGLQFLFEYFSETQRNKGNFPGRFSGRQFSNSRSEMNVSTLELGDSALYLCASSPGQATDTQYFGPGTRLTVL.

V and J are TRBV6-5 and TRBJ1-4; a possible D gene is TRBD1 (5 bases). The CDR3 has 15 residues. V was shortened by 5 bases and J by 11 bases, with 21 bases between the two germline ends. Germline CDR1 is MNHEY and CDR2 is SVGAGI. The CDR3 nucleotides read TGTGCCAGCAGTCCGGGACCTTTGGGGGTCGTGAAACTGTTTTTT. Protein sequence: CASSPGPLGVVKLFF.

This CDR3 reads CASSTRTGGTNYGYTF. In DNA, the CDR3 is TGTGCCAGCAGCACACGGACAGGGGGCACTAACTATGGCTACACCTTC. The V gene is TRBV3-1 (or the pseudogene TRBV3-2), the J gene TRBJ1-2, with TRBD1 matching 11 bases. In germline, CDR1 is LGHDT, CDR2 YNNKEL (reference sequence). This CDR3 has 16 residues. J was trimmed by 0 bases and V by 5 bases; bases with no gene match: 5.